This TCR beta chain was observed in a study of blood T cell repertoires in COVID-19 (dated by TCRdb to the early 2020s). Study-level background: Collaborator samples came from the United States, Italy and Spain and covered acute and convalescent phases of COVID-19. The material from the prospective study consisted of cDNA or gDNA derived from T cells, B-cell-depleted T cells, or PBMCs. Deeply sampled blood TCRbeta repertoires from subjects exposed to, actively infected with, or recovered from COVID-19 were included in the dataset. The repertoires were released in a freely available public database intended as a resource for research on the immune response to SARS-CoV-2. The samples were drawn from the first 160 participants of the ongoing ImmuneRACE study and from 1,254 subjects provided by 6 global collaborators. Sample metadata almost always included a de-identified subject ID, COVID-19 status, age in years and sex. Where available, HLA class I and class II types were obtained from metadata supplied by the sample provider rather than from assay-based typing.

Notes on this clone: The antigen it recognizes is unknown. It has no much larger one-base neighbor in the sample; base qualities were not kept.

One collaborating source in Seattle enrolled patients while the patients were actively infected and followed the patients over time throughout the course of disease. Collaborating institutions collected whole blood in K2EDTA tubes following their own protocols. For TCRbeta analysis, collaborators shipped samples as frozen whole blood, isolated PBMCs, or DNA extracted from either of those sample types. Study-wide findings and limitations: Clinical and demographic metadata were provided uncurated, with the amount varying by source and participant.

TCRbeta CDR3 regions were amplified from genomic DNA using the immunoSEQ Assay, a bias-controlled multiplex PCR. The original pipeline was this. The number of nucleated cells in each sample was estimated by amplification of reference gene primers within the assay. Sequence reads were collapsed and filtered to measure the absolute abundance of every unique TCRbeta CDR3 rearrangement. Productive Simpson clonality was computed per sample as the square root of Simpson's diversity index over productive rearrangements. TCRdb holds this immuneACCESS table with in-frame rearrangements only. Some clones are missing; in checked studies, unresolved V genes explain under half, and the rest has no known cause. V, J and clone size reflect that table, while D and trimming were determined from the DNA. This sample lists about 500,000 clones; 75% to 90% were detected once. The ten top clones hold around 0.95% of the sample.

The germline V gene (reference sequence) yields PRHDT for CDR1 and FYEKMQ for CDR2. Taken from cysteine to phenylalanine, the CDR3 has 19 residues. The retained sequence is limited to the CDR3, 57 bases, with the frame set at the first base. V and J lose 4 bases and 5 bases, and a span of 27 bases separates them. The clonotype originates from a man younger than 30 with COVID-19, enrolled during active disease. What was sequenced was peripheral blood. The rearrangement joined TRBV13 to TRBJ2-1; TRBD2 is a weak D gene call, 7 bases matching. The sequenced DNA: TGTGCCAGCAGCTCTAAGGGGGGGCCGGCGCAGGATAAGGACAATGAGCAGTTCTTC. Protein translation: CASSSKGGPAQDKDNEQFF. Extended through the reference TRBV13 and TRBJ2-1 proteins, this CDR3 yields the full variable domain: AAGVIQSPRHLIKEKRETATLKCYPIPRHDTVYWYQQGPGQDPQFLISFYEKMQSDKGSIPDRFSAQQFSDYHSELNMSSLELGDSALYFCASSSKGGPAQDKDNEQFFGPGTRLTVL.